The TCR beta chain described here comes from a study of shared clonotypes between healthy human individuals. With regard to this clone: Its antigen remains unidentified.

Some clones are missing from TCRdb's copy, which holds only in-frame ones; the method was immunoSEQ multiplex PCR. This sample has about half a million clones; around 79% occur once, and the top ten carry around 14%. V was clipped by 7 bases and J by 3 bases, with 12 bases between them. Germline values: CDR1 MNHEY, CDR2 SMNVEV (reference sequence). CDR3 length: 13 amino acids. Study-level findings and limits: Depth of sequencing was expected to influence donor clonotype sharing.

All the donors were Caucasian adults who lived in Nashville, Tennessee. V and J are TRBV27 and TRBJ1-2, with D maybe TRBD1 (5 bases). The TCR was taken from a woman in her forties in good health. Some clones in this sample may be carry-over from other donors' samples. Material for sequencing was PBMCs. The CDR3 reads CASTSGTDYGYTF. For the CDR3, the DNA is TGTGCCAGCACCTCAGGGACGGACTATGGCTACACCTTC.